This T cell receptor beta chain was observed in a study of cytomegalovirus exposure and HLA in healthy donors. Broader study findings: A later analysis reportedly identified an Asian-associated ancestry cluster as carrying fewer N-insertions than the approximately 640-donor mean. 150 or so TCR beta chains were listed as cytomegalovirus-associated.

Researchers ran the PCR with 60 Vbeta and 13 Jbeta primers. Data came from immunoSEQ multiplex PCR; TCRdb stores just in-frame clones and leaves some out. The table includes some 92,000 clones, around four fifths detected once. This clone was counted only a few times. As yet, its antigen is unknown. Per the germline V gene, CDR1 is MNHNS and CDR2 is SASEGT. V lost 3 bases and J 4 bases, leaving 9 bases between the germline ends. There are 13 residues in the CDR3. The material sequenced was PBMCs. The gene calls are TRBV6-1 and TRBJ1-1, with D perhaps matching TRBD1 (6 bases). The receptor was derived from a man aged 30 to 45 in good health and CMV-seronegative. CDR3 nucleotide sequence: TGTGCCAGCAGTGAGCACAGGGCCACTGAAGCTTTCTTT. Protein product: CASSEHRATEAFF.